This record covers a single T cell receptor beta chain. This entry is derived from a study of blood T cell repertoires in COVID-19. Germline V gene sequence: CDR1 SGHRS, CDR2 YFSETQ. The V end lost 8 bases, the J end lost 4 bases, and 17 bases lay between the germline ends. The CDR3 spans 14 residues. TCRdb keeps only in-frame clones here, not all; method: immunoSEQ multiplex PCR. The sample comprises roughly 100,000 clones, around 88% of which are singletons, and about 3.5% rests with the top ten. This clonotype was obtained from a human donor in a cohort sampled during active COVID-19. The genes are TRBV5-1 and TRBJ2-3; tentative D call: TRBD2 (6 bases). The specimen was peripheral blood. The CDR3 spells CASGYNPGADTQYF. The CDR3 DNA sequence: TGCGCCAGTGGTTATAACCCGGGAGCAGATACGCAGTATTTT.